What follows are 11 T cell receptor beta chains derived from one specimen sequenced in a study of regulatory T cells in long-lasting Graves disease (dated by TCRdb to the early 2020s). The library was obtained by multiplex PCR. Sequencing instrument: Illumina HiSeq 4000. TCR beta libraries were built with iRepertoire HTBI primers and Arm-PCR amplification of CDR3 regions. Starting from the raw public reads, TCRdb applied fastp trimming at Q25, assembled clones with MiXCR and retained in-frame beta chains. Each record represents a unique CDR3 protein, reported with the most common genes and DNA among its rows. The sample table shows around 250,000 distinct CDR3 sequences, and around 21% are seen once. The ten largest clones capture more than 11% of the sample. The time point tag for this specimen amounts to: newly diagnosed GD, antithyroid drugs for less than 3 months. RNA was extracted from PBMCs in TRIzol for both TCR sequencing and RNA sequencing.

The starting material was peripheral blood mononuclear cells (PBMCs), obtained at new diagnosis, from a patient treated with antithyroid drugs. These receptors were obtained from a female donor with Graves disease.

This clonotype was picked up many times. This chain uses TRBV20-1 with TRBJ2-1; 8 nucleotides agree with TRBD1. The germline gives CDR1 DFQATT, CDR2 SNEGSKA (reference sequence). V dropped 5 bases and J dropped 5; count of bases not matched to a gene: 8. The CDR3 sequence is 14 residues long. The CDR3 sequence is CSAPGGGVDNEQFF. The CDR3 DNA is TGCAGTGCTCCAGGGGGCGGGGTCGACAATGAGCAGTTCTTC.

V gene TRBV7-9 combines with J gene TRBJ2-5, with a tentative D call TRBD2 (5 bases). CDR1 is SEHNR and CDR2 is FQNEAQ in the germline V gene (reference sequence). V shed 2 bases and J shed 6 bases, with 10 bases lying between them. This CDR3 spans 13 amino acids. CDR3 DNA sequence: TGTGCCAGCAGCTTATCCCTAGCCCAGACCCAGTACTTC. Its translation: CASSLSLAQTQYF.

CDR3 coding DNA: TGTGCCAGCAGCTTAGGCCTGGCCTTGAGCTCCTACGAGCAGTACTTC. The encoded protein is CASSLGLALSSYEQYF. The rearrangement links TRBV13 to TRBJ2-7; no clear D gene. Trimming took 0 bases from V and 0 from J, leaving 12 bases between them. Germline CDR1 reads PRHDT; CDR2 reads FYEKMQ (reference sequence). The CDR3 length is 16 residues.

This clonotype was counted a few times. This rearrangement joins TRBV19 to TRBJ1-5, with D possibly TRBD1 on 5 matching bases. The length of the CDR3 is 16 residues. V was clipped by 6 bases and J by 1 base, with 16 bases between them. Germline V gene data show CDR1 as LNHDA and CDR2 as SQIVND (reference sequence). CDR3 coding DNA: TGTGCCAGTAGAAATTCGGGAGGGGTCAGCAATCAGCCCCAGCATTTT. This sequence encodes CASRNSGGVSNQPQHF.

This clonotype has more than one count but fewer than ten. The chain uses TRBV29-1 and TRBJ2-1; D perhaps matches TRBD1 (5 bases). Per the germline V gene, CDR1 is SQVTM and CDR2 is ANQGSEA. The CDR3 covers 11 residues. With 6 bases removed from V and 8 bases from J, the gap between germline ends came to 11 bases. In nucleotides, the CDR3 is TGCAGCGTGGATCAGGGCGATGAGCAGTTCTTC. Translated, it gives CSVDQGDEQFF.

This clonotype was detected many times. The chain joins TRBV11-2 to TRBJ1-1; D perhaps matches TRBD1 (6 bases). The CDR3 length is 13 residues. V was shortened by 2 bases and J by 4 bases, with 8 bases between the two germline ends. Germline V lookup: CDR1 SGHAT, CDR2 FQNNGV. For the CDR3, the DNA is TGTGCCAGCAGCTTATTAGGGGGCACTGAAGCTTTCTTT. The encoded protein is CASSLLGGTEAFF.

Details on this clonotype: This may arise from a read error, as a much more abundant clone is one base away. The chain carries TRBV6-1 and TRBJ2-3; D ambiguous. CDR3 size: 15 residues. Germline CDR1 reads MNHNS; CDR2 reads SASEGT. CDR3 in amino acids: CASSRAFGPGDTQYF. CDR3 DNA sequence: TGTGCCAGCAGCAGAGCGTTTGGCCCCGGAGATACGCAATATTTT.

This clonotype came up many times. DNA of the CDR3: TGTGCCAGCAGCTTATCAACGGTCACAGATACGCAGTATTTT. It specifies CASSLSTVTDTQYF. The rearrangement uses TRBV7-3 and TRBJ2-3; D is unclear. There are 14 residues in the CDR3. Germline V CDR1 and CDR2: SGHTA, FQGTGA. V shed 2 bases and J shed 2 bases, with 8 bases lying between them. Variable domain in full (rest from reference TRBV7-3 and TRBJ2-3): GAGVSQTPSNKVTEKGKYVELRCDPISGHTALYWYRQSLGQGPEFLIYFQGTGAADDSGLPNDRFFAVRPEGSVSTLKIQRTERGDSAVYLCASSLSTVTDTQYFGPGTRLTVL.

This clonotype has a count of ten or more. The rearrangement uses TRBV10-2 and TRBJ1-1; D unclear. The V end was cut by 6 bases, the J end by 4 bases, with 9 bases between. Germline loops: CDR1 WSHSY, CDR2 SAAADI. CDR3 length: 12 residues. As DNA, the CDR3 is TGCGCCAGCAGGGCCCGGAGCACTGAAGCTTTCTTT. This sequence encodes CASRARSTEAFF.

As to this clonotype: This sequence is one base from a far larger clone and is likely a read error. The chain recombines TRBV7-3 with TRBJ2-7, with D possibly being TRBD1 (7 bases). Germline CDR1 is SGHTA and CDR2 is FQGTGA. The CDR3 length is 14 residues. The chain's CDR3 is CTSSLAGGRYEQYF. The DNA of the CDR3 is TGTACCAGCAGCTTGGCAGGGGGGAGGTACGAGCAGTACTTC.

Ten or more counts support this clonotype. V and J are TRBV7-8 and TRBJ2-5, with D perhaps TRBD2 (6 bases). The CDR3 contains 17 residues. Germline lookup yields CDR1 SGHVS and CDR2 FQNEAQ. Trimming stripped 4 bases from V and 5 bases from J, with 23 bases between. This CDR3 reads CASSSPVEGLRRETQYF. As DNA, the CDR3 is TGTGCCAGCAGCTCACCGGTAGAGGGACTCCGCAGGGAGACCCAGTACTTC.